The entry that follows covers one T cell receptor beta chain sequence. Its specificity is unknown. Produced via immunoSEQ multiplex PCR; TCRdb's table is partial and in-frame only. Of just over 70,000 clones in the sample, nearly 85% were seen once. Germline-derived CDR1 and CDR2 are MNHEY and SVGAGI. V was pared by 6 bases and J by 4 bases, with 11 bases between. The CDR3 length is 13 residues. The sample originates from a study of graft-versus-host responses after intestinal transplantation. General observations from the study: High graft-versus-host to host-versus-graft T cell clonal ratios marked allografts of patients with graft-donor macrochimerism. Researchers found GvH clones in recipient marrow, and some showed up first in ileum or blood.

The sequence derives from a human donor who was the organ donor for an intestinal transplant. The material was unstimulated CD4+ T cells sorted from spleen or lymph node cells, obtained before transplant. The rearrangement uses TRBV6-5 and TRBJ2-3; D is possibly TRBD2 (5 bases). The CDR3: CASSQGGSDTQYF. CDR3 bases: TGTGCCAGCAGCCAAGGCGGGTCAGATACGCAGTATTTT.